A single sample is the source of the 27 T cell receptor beta chains below, sequenced in a study of CXCR3-negative and CXCR3-positive naive CD8 T cells. Study results and limitations: Higher TRB CDR3 hydrophobicity marked CXCR3-positive naive cells relative to CXCR3-negative naive cells.

UMI-tagged TRB cDNA libraries were built via 5' RACE. TCRdb re-called the 5' RACE reads and catalogs CDR3 proteins one per entry, DNA excluded. The listing records tens of thousands of distinct CDR3 sequences. Antigens for these TCRs are unknown. The sequencing sample was made of naive CXCR3+ CD8+ T cells from blood. The subset denotes: CD45RO-CCR7+CD27+CD95- naive CD8+ T cells expressing CXCR3 (TNR3+). All receptors come from a human donor in good health. Some clones in this sample may be carry-over from other donors' samples.

The chain links TRBV29-1 to TRBJ2-2. CDR1 is SQVTM, CDR2 ANQGSEA, per germline. The CDR3 loop spans 15 amino acids. CDR3 protein: CSVESTDANTGELFF.

The rearrangement joins TRBV9 to TRBJ2-2. Germline-derived CDR1 and CDR2 are SGDLS and YYNGEE. This CDR3 spans 15 amino acids. The CDR3 protein is CASSVAKRGTGELFF.

The chain joins TRBV5-1 to TRBJ2-1; the TCRdb call, TRBD2, lacks DNA for checking. Germline lookup yields CDR1 SGHRS and CDR2 YFSETQ. This CDR3 contains 14 residues. The CDR3: CASSIGTGRNEQFF.

This chain joins TRBV5-1 and TRBJ2-3; TCRdb's D gene call, TRBD1, goes unchecked for lack of DNA. The CDR3 extends over 14 amino acids. CDR1 is SGHRS, CDR2 YFSETQ, per germline. The chain's CDR3 is CASSAGTGSDTQYF. The complete variable domain, with remaining parts taken from reference TRBV5-1 and TRBJ2-3, reads KAGVTQTPRYLIKTRGQQVTLSCSPISGHRSVSWYQQTPGQGLQFLFEYFSETQRNKGNFPGRFSGRQFSNSRSEMNVSTLELGDSALYLCASSAGTGSDTQYFGPGTRLTVL.

The chain has TRBV10-3 and TRBJ2-7; the TCRdb D gene call, TRBD2, has no DNA to confirm it. CDR3 length equals 14 residues. The germline V gene encodes CDR1 ENHRY and CDR2 SYGVKD. The CDR3 protein is CAISEGTGPGEQYF.

The chain joins TRBV6-2 or TRBV6-3 to TRBJ2-1; the D call of TRBD2 rests on TCRdb alone, since no DNA is present to check it. The CDR3 runs to 15 residues. Germline-derived CDR1 and CDR2 are MNHEY and SVGEGT. CDR3 region: CASSRLGGAYNEQFF.

J is TRBJ2-2 and V is TRBV12-3 or TRBV12-4; TCRdb's D call of TRBD1 is untestable without DNA. This CDR3 is built from 15 residues. The CDR3 reads CASSLDRGNTGELFF.

The chain combines TRBV28 with TRBJ1-5; TCRdb's assignment of TRBD1 cannot be checked, as there is no DNA. This CDR3 has 14 amino acids. CDR1 MDHEN and CDR2 SYDVKM come from the germline V gene. CDR3 sequence reads: CASSPGTGTQPQHF.

This sequence joins TRBV19 and TRBJ2-1. The germline gives CDR1 LNHDA, CDR2 SQIVND (reference sequence). This CDR3 spans 13 amino acids. CDR3 sequence reads: CASLGGSYNEQFF.

The chain recombines TRBV28 with TRBJ2-3; without DNA, the TCRdb call of TRBD2 cannot be checked. This CDR3 contains 16 residues. Germline lookup yields CDR1 MDHEN and CDR2 SYDVKM. CDR3 sequence reads: CASSEAGTSATDTQYF.

The gene calls are TRBV5-1 and TRBJ2-7; TCRdb reports TRBD2, a call that lacks DNA to check it against. Looked up from germline, CDR1 is SGHRS and CDR2 is YFSETQ. The CDR3 is made up of 17 amino acids. CDR3 amino acids: CASSLEGYGPGDYEQYF. The full variable domain, its missing parts supplied by reference TRBV5-1 and TRBJ2-7, is KAGVTQTPRYLIKTRGQQVTLSCSPISGHRSVSWYQQTPGQGLQFLFEYFSETQRNKGNFPGRFSGRQFSNSRSEMNVSTLELGDSALYLCASSLEGYGPGDYEQYFGPGTRLTVT.

V usage is TRBV6-5 and J usage is TRBJ1-2; TCRdb indicates TRBD1, and absent DNA this call remains unverified. Germline CDR1 reads MNHEY; CDR2 reads SVGAGI. This CDR3 spans 13 amino acids. The CDR3 reads CASSYRTGGGYTF.

CDR3 in amino acids: CASSGQGNANTGELFF. This rearrangement joins TRBV6-4 to TRBJ2-2; TCRdb reports TRBD1, a call that lacks DNA to check it against. Germline loops: CDR1 MRHNA, CDR2 SNTAGT. The length of the CDR3 is 16 residues.

The V gene is TRBV10-3, the J gene TRBJ2-2; TCRdb proposes TRBD1, but this gene call is untestable without DNA. CDR3 length: 15 amino acids. The germline V gene encodes CDR1 ENHRY and CDR2 SYGVKD. CDR3 sequence: CAIENREDNTGELFF.

The gene calls are TRBV5-1 and TRBJ2-7. The length of the CDR3 is 13 residues. Germline CDR1 SGHRS, CDR2 YFSETQ. The CDR3 loop is CASSLNINYEQYF.

V gene TRBV28 combines with J gene TRBJ1-6; the TRBD1 assignment by TCRdb is unverifiable without DNA. The CDR3 spans 14 residues. Looked up from germline, CDR1 is MDHEN and CDR2 is SYDVKM. CDR3 region: CASSLAGDSFPLHF.

The J gene is TRBJ2-7, the V gene TRBV5-1; the D call of TRBD1 rests on TCRdb alone, since no DNA is present to check it. The CDR3 contains 14 residues. Germline-derived CDR1 and CDR2 are SGHRS and YFSETQ. CDR3 region: CASSFDRGNYEQYF.

V and J are TRBV27 and TRBJ2-2. The CDR3 has 12 amino acids. Per the germline V gene, CDR1 is MNHEY and CDR2 is SMNVEV (reference sequence). CDR3 amino acids: CASSLREGELFF.

The CDR3 spells CASSLMAGGADNEQFF. V and J are TRBV7-6 and TRBJ2-1; the D call of TRBD2 rests on TCRdb alone, since no DNA is present to check it. Germline V lookup: CDR1 SGHVS, CDR2 FNYEAQ. This CDR3 has 16 amino acids.

V gene TRBV4-1 combines with J gene TRBJ2-3. Germline V gene lookup returns CDR1 MGHRA and CDR2 YSYEKL. The CDR3 length is 14 residues. CDR3 amino acids: CASSQEPRPDTQYF.

The CDR3 spells CASTDRGGDTQYF. The chain links TRBV21-1 to TRBJ2-3; TCRdb names TRBD1, which stays unverified in the absence of DNA. TRBV21-1 is a pseudogene segment. The CDR3 has 13 amino acids.

The chain couples TRBV5-1 to TRBJ2-7. The length of the CDR3 is 13 residues. Germline V gene data show CDR1 as SGHRS and CDR2 as YFSETQ. CDR3 sequence reads: CASSHDTTYEQYF.

The V gene is TRBV29-1, the J gene TRBJ2-7; TCRdb calls TRBD2, which cannot be checked without DNA. There are 13 residues in the CDR3. Germline V gives CDR1 SQVTM, CDR2 ANQGSEA. Here the CDR3 reads CSVEDSGLYEQYF.

Here the CDR3 reads CASSYSGGGQETQYF. The V and J genes are TRBV6-6 and TRBJ2-5; as DNA is missing, the TRBD1 call by TCRdb cannot be tested. CDR1 MNHNY and CDR2 SVGAGI come from the germline V gene (reference sequence). CDR3 length: 15 amino acids.

V usage is TRBV7-9 and J usage is TRBJ2-1; TCRdb reports TRBD1, a call that lacks DNA to check it against. The CDR3 extends over 15 amino acids. The germline V gene encodes CDR1 SEHNR and CDR2 FQNEAQ (reference sequence). The CDR3 here is CASSSPGQGFNEQFF.

V gene TRBV29-1 combines with J gene TRBJ1-2; the D call from TCRdb, TRBD1, cannot be confirmed without DNA. Germline V gene sequence: CDR1 SQVTM, CDR2 ANQGSEA. CDR3 size: 11 residues. CDR3 sequence: CSATGYYGYTF.

The rearrangement links TRBV7-9 to TRBJ2-1; TCRdb designates TRBD1, a call that cannot be tested without DNA. This CDR3 region has 17 residues. The germline gives CDR1 SEHNR, CDR2 FQNEAQ (reference sequence). The CDR3 reads CASSFTGQQSSYNEQFF.